This TCR beta chain was profiled in a study of CD8 T cells in ankylosing spondylitis. CDR1 is GTSNPN and CDR2 is SVGIG in the germline V gene (reference sequence). CDR3 length: 12 amino acids. This clonotype showed up just a few times. Its antigen remains unidentified. The study's findings and limits: Some motif variants were previously reported in reactive arthritis synovial fluid and blood.

A single record per CDR3 protein comes from TCRdb applying MiXCR to the 5' RACE reads. The table lists about 240,000 distinct CDR3 sequences, approximately 9% of them singletons. This clonotype was sampled from a male donor with ankylosing spondylitis or in good health (not recorded which). Sample: blood, either unsorted or a sorted T cell fraction (not recorded which). J is TRBJ2-5 and V is TRBV30; D uncertain. CDR3 DNA sequence: TGTGCTTTGGACGGGCAAGTTGGGACCCAGTACTTC. It yields the protein CALDGQVGTQYF.